This T cell receptor (beta chain) stems from a study of blood T cell repertoires in COVID-19. Study in general: In each case, the material was cDNA or gDNA derived from T cells, B-cell-depleted T cells, or PBMCs.

Trimming took 3 bases from V and 2 from J, leaving 13 bases between them. The V gene's germline CDR1 is SGDLS and CDR2 YYNGEE. The CDR3 runs 15 residues. The study counted Cohort 3 donors as recovered given two negative PCRs, clearance, or symptom resolution. TCRdb's copy holds only in-frame clones and misses some; the assay was immunoSEQ multiplex PCR. The sample shows around 330,000 clones, around 90% of them seen only once. The sample was PBMCs or T cells enriched from blood (not recorded which). The sequence was collected from a woman between 18 and 30 years old who had recovered from COVID-19. The chain links TRBV9 to TRBJ2-3, with D possibly TRBD2 on 6 matching bases. The CDR3 region is CASSGWDFSTDTQYF. The CDR3 DNA sequence: TGTGCCAGCAGCGGATGGGACTTTTCCACAGATACGCAGTATTTT.